Listed below are T cell receptor beta chains from one sample, sequenced in a study of tumor-infiltrating lymphocytes in oesophageal squamous cell carcinoma. TCRdb ran MiXCR on the PCR reads and lists one entry per CDR3 protein. The table includes over 15,000 distinct CDR3 sequences, around 43% detected once. Source material: normal esophageal tissue next to the tumor. Receptors were obtained from a female donor with esophageal squamous cell carcinoma. Each CDR3 is given with its conserved first and last residue. The D gene is left open where the match is weak. Expanded clones are given a class, and other clones once, few, many or no size at all.

cdr3_length d_call j_call clone_size v_call cdr3_nt cdr3_aa
16 NA TRBJ2-1 once TRBV7-2 TGTGCCAGCAGCTTAAACGCGGGGACATCCTACAATGAGCAGTTCTTC CASSLNAGTSYNEQFF
15 NA TRBJ2-1 NA TRBV12-3/TRBV12-4 TGTGCCAGCAGTAGGGGAGCTAGCTCCTACAATGAGCAGTTCTTC CASSRGASSYNEQFF
14 TRBD2 TRBJ2-1 once TRBV28 TGTGCCACCCTAGCGGGAGTCTCCTACAATGAGCAGTTCTTC CATLAGVSYNEQFF
16 TRBD1 TRBJ1-2 NA TRBV3-1 TGTGCCAGCAGCCCAAAGGTACAGGGGGCGTTAAATGGCTACACCTTC CASSPKVQGALNGYTF
14 NA TRBJ2-7 many TRBV6-1 TGTGCCAGCAGTTGGGGGCCTTCATCGGTTGAGCAGTACTTC CASSWGPSSVEQYF
12 NA TRBJ2-1 many TRBV12-3/TRBV12-4 TGTGCCAGCAGTTTAACGGGACATGAGCAGTTCTTC CASSLTGHEQFF
13 NA TRBJ1-1 NA TRBV6-2/TRBV6-3 TGTGCCAGCAAGTGGGGTTTGGGCACTGAAGCTTTCTTT CASKWGLGTEAFF
15 TRBD1 TRBJ2-4 once TRBV12-3/TRBV12-4 TGTGCCAGCAGGTTACTTGGGACAGGTGAGGGGGAGCAGTACTTC CASRLLGTGEGEQYF
15 TRBD2 TRBJ2-1 once TRBV12-3/TRBV12-4 TGTGCCAGCAGTTTGTGGGGGGAGGGTTACAATGAGCAGTTCTTC CASSLWGEGYNEQFF
15 NA TRBJ2-1 NA TRBV10-2 TGCGCCAGCAGGTGGGGGGCCAGCTCCTACAATGAGCAGTTCTTC CASRWGASSYNEQFF
16 TRBD2 TRBJ2-2 NA TRBV6-1 TGTGCCAGCAGTTTCGGACTAGCGGGACACACCGGGGAGCTGTTTTTT CASSFGLAGHTGELFF
15 NA TRBJ2-1 NA TRBV12-3/TRBV12-4 TGTGCCAGCAGCCCCGGTGCGGGGACCTACAATGAGCAGTTCTTC CASSPGAGTYNEQFF
12 NA TRBJ2-7 NA TRBV7-2 TGTGCCAGCAGCCGGGACCACTACGAGCAGTACTTC CASSRDHYEQYF
16 NA TRBJ1-5 many TRBV27 TGTGCCAGCAGTTTGGTCGGGCGAGGTTATAATCAGCCCCAGCATTTT CASSLVGRGYNQPQHF
14 NA TRBJ1-5 many TRBV6-1 TGTGCCAGCAGGGTGATACTAGGGAATCAGCCCCAGCATTTT CASRVILGNQPQHF
15 NA TRBJ2-1 NA TRBV11-2 TGTGCCAGCAGCTTAGATGACGGAACCGAGTTTGAGCAGTTCTTC CASSLDDGTEFEQFF
16 TRBD2 TRBJ2-5 many TRBV19 TGTGCCAGTAGTCCGACTAGCGGGATGCGCCAAGAGACCCAGTACTTC CASSPTSGMRQETQYF
12 NA TRBJ2-7 few TRBV11-2 TGTGCCAGCAGCCCGCAGGCCTACGAGCAGTACTTC CASSPQAYEQYF
13 NA TRBJ1-1 many TRBV12-5 TGTGCTAGTGGACGGACACGTAACACTGAAGCTTTCTTT CASGRTRNTEAFF
13 TRBD2 TRBJ2-1 few TRBV7-3 TGTGCCAGCAGCATCGGGACTAACAATGAGCAGTTCTTC CASSIGTNNEQFF
15 NA TRBJ2-3 large TRBV7-9 TGTGCCAGCAGCTTAGCGGGAGGAAGTACAGATACGCAGTATTTT CASSLAGGSTDTQYF
19 NA TRBJ1-3 many TRBV5-6 TGTGCCAGCAGCTCCCTTCAGGACCGAAGAATCGGCTCTGGAAACACCATATATTTT CASSSLQDRRIGSGNTIYF
13 TRBD1 TRBJ2-7 many TRBV19 TGTGCCAGTAGCCCGGGACAGGTTTACGAGCAGTACTTC CASSPGQVYEQYF
16 TRBD1 TRBJ2-5 few TRBV7-2 TGTGCCAGCAGCTTGGGGACAGCTAAGTACCAAGAGACCCAGTACTTC CASSLGTAKYQETQYF
14 NA TRBJ2-5 NA TRBV7-2 TGTGCCAGCAGCCGTCAGACAAACCAAGAGACCCAGTACTTC CASSRQTNQETQYF
14 NA TRBJ1-2 few TRBV29-1 TGCAGCGTTGAAGATCGTAGGACGGGGAATGGCTACACCTTC CSVEDRRTGNGYTF
14 NA TRBJ2-7 once TRBV7-2 TGTGCCAGCAGCTTAGATCATGGTTCGTACGAGCAGTACTTC CASSLDHGSYEQYF
10 NA TRBJ1-1 many TRBV19 TGTGCCAGCCGAGACAGGAAAGCTTTCTTT CASRDRKAFF